The 17 T cell receptor beta chains below were found in one sample sequenced in a study of spatial heterogeneity in lung cancer. Stated time point: sample taken at primary tumor resection. TCRdb reanalysed the 5' RACE reads using MiXCR and keeps one entry per CDR3 protein. This sample has 40,000 to 45,000 distinct CDR3 sequences, with roughly 13% found just once. The sequencing used PBMCs, collected at surgery. The receptor set was obtained from a male donor with early-stage non-small cell lung cancer.

Many counts were recorded for this clonotype. This chain connects TRBV28 to TRBJ2-5; D possibly matches TRBD1 or TRBD2 (5 bases each). Germline-derived CDR1 and CDR2 are MDHEN and SYDVKM. This CDR3 is built from 13 residues. Trimming cost V 2 bases and J 5 bases, with 9 bases left between them. The CDR3 region has the DNA TGTGCCAGCAGTTTAGGGACGCCGGAGACCCAGTACTTC. Translated, it gives CASSLGTPETQYF.

This clonotype was detected only a few times. The chain combines TRBV12-3 or TRBV12-4 with TRBJ1-4; D is undetermined. The CDR3 length is 11 residues. The V and J ends lost 6 bases and 5 bases respectively, with 4 bases between them. The CDR3 here is CASSLNEKLFF. CDR3 nucleotide sequence: TGTGCCAGCAGCTTGAATGAAAAACTGTTTTTT.

V gene TRBV7-2 combines with J gene TRBJ2-1; D possibly corresponds to TRBD2 (7 bases). Looked up from germline, CDR1 is SGHTA and CDR2 is FQGNSA. The CDR3 is 15 amino acids. Trimming cost V 4 bases and J 5 bases, with 15 bases left between them. The CDR3 loop is CASSSLATGNNEQFF. The CDR3 DNA reads as TGTGCCAGCAGCTCACTAGCGACAGGAAACAATGAGCAGTTCTTC.

Ten or more counts support this clonotype. V is TRBV29-1 and J is TRBJ1-3; TRBD1 might be the D (6 bases). V was trimmed by 1 base and J by 2 bases, leaving 9 bases between them. Germline-derived CDR1 and CDR2 are SQVTM and ANQGSEA. This CDR3 region has 14 residues. CDR3 sequence: CSVEARGPGNTIYF. The CDR3 nucleotides read TGCAGCGTTGAAGCGCGGGGGCCTGGAAACACCATATATTTT.

This clonotype was recorded a few times. The rearrangement uses TRBV11-2 and TRBJ2-2, with D unclear. The CDR3 sequence is 13 residues long. V was clipped by 5 bases and J by 4 bases, with 8 bases between them. CDR1 and CDR2 (germline): SGHAT, FQNNGV. The CDR3 sequence is CASSPVSTGELFF. The CDR3 nucleotides are TGTGCCAGCAGCCCAGTAAGCACCGGGGAGCTGTTTTTT.

This clonotype was picked up a small number of times. V usage is TRBV20-1 and J usage is TRBJ1-1; 7 bases line up with TRBD1. This CDR3 has 15 amino acids. Germline assignment: CDR1 DFQATT and CDR2 SNEGSKA (reference sequence). Unmatched junction bases numbered 7, after V lost 0 bases and J lost 3 bases. The CDR3 here is CSARDPNRGDTEAFF. The CDR3 DNA is TGCAGTGCTAGAGATCCAAACAGGGGAGACACTGAAGCTTTCTTT.

The chain is built from TRBV6-5 and TRBJ2-7; no reliable D call. Germline V gene sequence: CDR1 MNHEY, CDR2 SVGAGI. The CDR3 has 13 residues. Trimming removed 4 bases at V and 2 bases at J, with 9 bases between. CDR3 sequence reads: CASSSPYAYEQYF. Here the CDR3 DNA reads TGTGCCAGCAGTTCCCCTTACGCCTACGAGCAGTACTTC.

There are many counts of this clonotype. J is TRBJ2-2 and V is TRBV12-3 or TRBV12-4; D is uncertain. Trimming cost V 7 bases and J 2 bases, with 5 bases left between them. The CDR3 runs to 12 residues. The CDR3 spells CASTVNTGELFF. DNA for the CDR3: TGTGCCAGCACCGTAAACACCGGGGAGCTGTTTTTT.

Here the CDR3 reads CASSFSGGALPTDTQYF. For the CDR3, the DNA is TGTGCCAGCAGCTTTAGCGGGGGGGCCCTCCCCACAGATACGCAGTATTTT. The chain has TRBV11-2 and TRBJ2-3; 11 nucleotides align to TRBD2. Germline lookup yields CDR1 SGHAT and CDR2 FQNNGV. V was pared by 3 bases and J by 2 bases, with 7 bases of the junction left unmatched. The CDR3 is made up of 17 amino acids.

This clonotype showed up just a few times. The rearrangement links TRBV20-1 to TRBJ2-1, with D uncertain. The CDR3 length is 13 residues. Germline V gene sequence: CDR1 DFQATT, CDR2 SNEGSKA (reference sequence). Trimming pared 2 bases from V and 3 bases from J, leaving 8 bases between. The CDR3 loop reads CSARWLDYNEQFF. The CDR3 nucleotides read TGCAGTGCTAGATGGCTAGACTACAATGAGCAGTTCTTC.

At least ten counts were recorded for this clonotype. The genes are TRBV20-1 and TRBJ2-3, with no clear D. The CDR3 runs to 12 residues. Trimming took off 8 bases at V and 0 bases at J, with 9 bases between the two ends. In germline, CDR1 is DFQATT, CDR2 SNEGSKA (reference sequence). The CDR3: CSSTRSTDTQYF. The CDR3 DNA is TGCAGTTCGACACGGAGCACAGATACGCAGTATTTT.

This chain connects TRBV20-1 to TRBJ1-5, with a weak D call TRBD1 (6 bases). Germline V CDR1 and CDR2: DFQATT, SNEGSKA (reference sequence). This CDR3 contains 14 residues. Trimming pared 2 bases from V and 4 bases from J, leaving 12 bases between. As DNA, the CDR3 is TGCAGTGCTAGAACCGGGGGCGGAAATCAGCCCCAGCATTTT. It is translated as CSARTGGGNQPQHF.

At least ten counts were recorded for this clonotype. The rearrangement uses TRBV2 and TRBJ1-2, with D unclear. This CDR3 contains 13 residues. Germline assignment: CDR1 SNHLY and CDR2 FYNNEI. Trimming pared 8 bases from V and 3 bases from J, leaving 13 bases between. CDR3 DNA: TGTGCCAGCGGGGAACAACCGGACTATGGCTACACCTTC. As protein: CASGEQPDYGYTF.

This chain joins TRBV6-5 and TRBJ2-7; D may be TRBD2 (6 bases). This CDR3 region has 15 residues. V was clipped by 8 bases and J by 2 bases, with 19 bases between them. CDR1 and CDR2 from the germline V gene are MNHEY and SVGAGI. The CDR3 DNA reads as TGTGCCAGCGGATCCCTTCGACGGGAGACCTACGAGCAGTACTTC. It yields the protein CASGSLRRETYEQYF.

There are a few counts of this clonotype. The V call is TRBV5-1, the J call TRBJ2-3; 7 nucleotides line up with TRBD1. From germline, CDR1 is SGHRS and CDR2 YFSETQ. CDR3 length: 14 amino acids. The V gene end was trimmed by 3 bases and the J gene end by 0 bases; junction bases not matched to a gene: 1. CDR3 sequence reads: CASSSQGSTDTQYF. The CDR3 DNA is TGCGCCAGCAGCTCACAGGGGAGCACAGATACGCAGTATTTT. Full variable domain (remainder filled in from reference TRBV5-1 and TRBJ2-3): KAGVTQTPRYLIKTRGQQVTLSCSPISGHRSVSWYQQTPGQGLQFLFEYFSETQRNKGNFPGRFSGRQFSNSRSEMNVSTLELGDSALYLCASSSQGSTDTQYFGPGTRLTVL.

The chain employs TRBV2 and TRBJ1-2; unclear D gene. V lost 2 bases, J lost 4 bases, and 8 bases lay in between. There are 13 residues in the CDR3. The V gene's germline CDR1 is SNHLY and CDR2 FYNNEI. This CDR3 reads CASSERTVYGYTF. The CDR3 region has the DNA TGTGCCAGCAGTGAACGGACTGTCTATGGCTACACCTTC.

In regard to this clonotype: The junction differs from germline at one of its ends, possibly a read error. The chain is built from TRBV18 and TRBJ2-3, with 8 bases identical to TRBD2. The CDR3 contains 15 residues. CDR1 is KGHSH, CDR2 LQKENI, per germline. CDR3 nucleotides: TGTGTCAGCTCGGCGGGACTAGGGATCGCAGATACGCAGTATTTT. Protein sequence: CVSSAGLGIADTQYF. Supplemented by reference TRBV18 and TRBJ2-3, the full variable domain reads NAGVMQNPRHLVRRRGQEARLRCSPMKGHSHVYWYRQLPEEGLKFMVYLQKENIIDESGMPKERFSAEFPKEGPSILRIQQVVRGDSAAYFCVSSAGLGIADTQYFGPGTRLTVL.